This entry lists 30 T cell receptor beta chains sequenced from one sample in a study of shared clonotypes between healthy human individuals. Generated by immunoSEQ multiplex PCR, the TCRdb table keeps only in-frame clones and is missing some. The sample includes 550,000 to 800,000 clones, over 65% of them seen just once. Sequencing was carried out using memory CD4+ T cells sorted from blood. Regarding subset: CD45RA-negative fraction. All receptors derive from a woman aged 30 to 39 in good health.

The V gene is TRBV5-4, the J gene TRBJ1-1; the D gene is possibly TRBD1 (6 bases). Germline V lookup: CDR1 SGHNT, CDR2 YYREEE (reference sequence). The CDR3 totals 15 residues. Trimming stripped 9 bases from V and 6 bases from J, with 24 bases between. CDR3 nucleotides: TGTGCCACCCGACAGGCCACAGGCGGAACGGCTGAAGCTTTCTTT. It yields the protein CATRQATGGTAEAFF.

The J gene is TRBJ2-1, the V gene TRBV7-8; 13 bases line up with TRBD2. This CDR3 region has 17 residues. Germline V lookup: CDR1 SGHVS, CDR2 FQNEAQ. V lost 5 bases to trimming and J lost 0 bases; unmatched junction nucleotides: 4. The CDR3 DNA reads as TGTGCCAGCAGCATAAGACTAGCGGGAGGCTCCTACAATGAGCAGTTCTTC. Protein product: CASSIRLAGGSYNEQFF.

V and J are TRBV27 and TRBJ1-2; no clear D. CDR1 is MNHEY, CDR2 SMNVEV, per germline (reference sequence). Trimming took 3 bases from V and 5 from J, leaving 13 bases between them. There are 14 residues in the CDR3. The DNA of the CDR3 is TGTGCCAGCAGTTTGGATCATAGTGGGTATGGCTACACCTTC. Translated: CASSLDHSGYGYTF.

CDR3 amino acids: CAIAGGPSYEQYF. CDR3 nucleotide sequence: TGTGCCATCGCAGGGGGCCCCTCCTACGAGCAGTACTTC. The chain is built from TRBV27 and TRBJ2-7, with 8 positions matching TRBD1. Trimming removed 10 bases from V and 0 bases from J; junction bases left unmatched: 5. CDR3 length: 13 amino acids. Germline V gene sequence: CDR1 MNHEY, CDR2 SMNVEV (reference sequence).

The chain employs TRBV28 and TRBJ2-7; possibly TRBD1 for D (5 bases). Germline assignment: CDR1 MDHEN and CDR2 SYDVKM. V was cut by 2 bases and J by 0 bases, with 11 bases left in between. The CDR3 loop spans 15 amino acids. The CDR3 sequence: CASSLQGVSSYEQYF. DNA of the CDR3: TGTGCCAGCAGTTTACAGGGTGTTAGCTCCTACGAGCAGTACTTC.

The rearrangement uses TRBV18 and TRBJ2-1; 7 bases are shared with TRBD2. Trimming at V came to 3 bases and at J to 7 bases, leaving 9 bases not matched to a gene. The CDR3 extends over 15 amino acids. Germline CDR1 reads KGHSH; CDR2 reads LQKENI. CDR3 loop: CASSPASGTGNEQFF. The CDR3 bases are TGTGCCAGCTCACCGGCGAGCGGGACCGGTAATGAGCAGTTCTTC.

The chain recombines TRBV13 with TRBJ2-1; possible D gene TRBD1, 6 bases. This CDR3 contains 14 residues. Trimming stripped 3 bases from V and 4 bases from J, with 10 bases between. Germline V lookup: CDR1 PRHDT, CDR2 FYEKMQ (reference sequence). The CDR3 region is CASSFLDRYNEQFF. The CDR3 region has the DNA TGTGCCAGCAGCTTCCTGGACAGATACAATGAGCAGTTCTTC.

The V and J genes are TRBV28 and TRBJ1-1, with TRBD1 as a possible D gene (6 bases). Per the germline V gene, CDR1 is MDHEN and CDR2 is SYDVKM. This CDR3 region has 14 residues. The V and J ends lost 7 bases and 4 bases respectively, with 16 bases between them. CDR3 coding DNA: TGTGCCAGCAATGAAGGTGGGGGCTTCACTGAAGCTTTCTTT. It yields the protein CASNEGGGFTEAFF.

The gene calls are TRBV6-6 and TRBJ2-7; 8 nucleotides match TRBD2. The CDR3 is 16 residues long. J was trimmed by 7 bases and V by 5 bases; bases with no gene match: 16. Germline V gene data show CDR1 as MNHNY and CDR2 as SVGAGI (reference sequence). The CDR3 sequence: CASSTHHSSGSGEQYF. CDR3 DNA: TGTGCCAGCAGTACCCACCATTCGAGCGGGAGTGGTGAGCAGTACTTC.

This clone is a singleton in its sample. This chain uses TRBV2 with TRBJ2-7; 7 nucleotides line up with TRBD1. V lost 10 bases to trimming and J lost 7 bases; unmatched junction nucleotides: 16. There are 14 residues in the CDR3. Germline values: CDR1 SNHLY, CDR2 FYNNEI. CDR3 DNA sequence: TGTGCCACCAAGAGGACAGGCCAACAAGGGGAGCAGTACTTC. It is translated as CATKRTGQQGEQYF. Complete variable domain (other parts from reference TRBV2 and TRBJ2-7): EPEVTQTPSHQVTQMGQEVILRCVPISNHLYFYWYRQILGQKVEFLVSFYNNEISEKSEIFDDQFSVERPDGSNFTLKIRSTKLEDSAMYFCATKRTGQQGEQYFGPGTRLTVT.

This clone was found a few times. The rearrangement uses TRBV18 and TRBJ2-3; D unresolved. The CDR3 loop spans 15 amino acids. V was clipped by 6 bases and J by 0 bases, with 13 bases between them. Germline V lookup: CDR1 KGHSH, CDR2 LQKENI. CDR3 region: CASSLEISSTDTQYF. CDR3 coding DNA: TGTGCCAGCTCCCTAGAGATATCTAGCACAGATACGCAGTATTTT.

This rearrangement joins TRBV23-1 to TRBJ1-1, with 7 positions matching TRBD1. TRBV23-1 is identified as an open reading frame with a role that is uncertain. This CDR3 comprises 11 residues. J lost 10 bases, V lost 7 bases, and 6 bases had no gene match. CDR3 amino acids: CASTQGRGAFF. For the CDR3, the DNA is TGCGCCAGCACACAGGGGCGAGGAGCTTTCTTT.

The V and J genes are TRBV2 and TRBJ1-2, with 8 bases identical to TRBD1. The length of the CDR3 is 14 residues. CDR1 is SNHLY, CDR2 FYNNEI, per germline. V gave up 6 bases and J gave up 0 bases; unmatched junction bases: 3. The CDR3 DNA reads as TGTGCCAGCAGGGACAGGGAAGCTAACTATGGCTACACCTTC. Its protein product is CASRDREANYGYTF.

The sample holds many counts of this clone. The chain links TRBV2 to TRBJ1-1; 8 nucleotides match TRBD1. The length of the CDR3 is 15 residues. Germline loops: CDR1 SNHLY, CDR2 FYNNEI. The junction had 7 bases not matched to a gene; V was cut back by 6 bases and J by 1 base. The CDR3 protein is CASRETGESNTEAFF. In nucleotides, the CDR3 is TGTGCCAGCAGAGAGACAGGGGAGTCGAACACTGAAGCTTTCTTT.

The chain links TRBV20-1 to TRBJ2-5; D call uncertain. Looked up from germline, CDR1 is DFQATT and CDR2 is SNEGSKA (reference sequence). The CDR3 covers 10 residues. Deletions cut 5 bases from V and 5 bases from J, with 6 bases between. The CDR3 loop is CSAATETQYF. DNA for the CDR3: TGCAGTGCTGCAACGGAGACCCAGTACTTC.

On this clone itself: The sample contains more than one DNA sequence encoding this CDR3. The chain links TRBV30 to TRBJ1-5; a weak D match, TRBD1 (6 bases). The germline V gene has CDR1 GTSNPN and CDR2 SVGIG (reference sequence). Trimming pared 3 bases from V and 5 bases from J, leaving 11 bases between. The CDR3 consists of 13 residues. CDR3 nucleotide sequence: TGTGCCTGGAGACGCAGGGGCGATCAGCCCCAGCATTTT. Protein sequence: CAWRRRGDQPQHF.

The chain has TRBV27 and TRBJ2-7; no clear D gene. Germline CDR1 and CDR2: MNHEY and SMNVEV (reference sequence). The CDR3 spans 17 residues. Trimming removed 4 bases at V and 2 bases at J, with 21 bases between. CDR3 DNA sequence: TGTGCCAGCAGTTCAAGGGTCGGATGGAGCACCCCCTACGAGCAGTACTTC. Translation: CASSSRVGWSTPYEQYF.

The rearrangement links TRBV28 to TRBJ2-5, with 11 bases aligning to TRBD2. CDR1 MDHEN and CDR2 SYDVKM come from the germline V gene. The J segment lost 4 bases and the V segment lost 6 bases, leaving 10 bases of the junction unmatched. The CDR3 loop spans 16 amino acids. The CDR3 protein is CASSRGLAGLGETQYF. The DNA of the CDR3 is TGTGCCAGCAGCCGCGGACTAGCGGGTCTTGGAGAGACCCAGTACTTC.

This rearrangement joins TRBV5-1 to TRBJ2-3; 10 bases fit TRBD2. Germline CDR1 is SGHRS and CDR2 is YFSETQ. The CDR3 runs to 16 residues. V lost 4 bases to trimming and J lost 6 bases; unmatched junction nucleotides: 11. The CDR3 here is CASSKGRAGGLDTQYF. CDR3 in DNA: TGCGCCAGCAGCAAAGGGAGAGCGGGAGGGCTTGATACGCAGTATTTT.

A note on this clone: Additional DNA sequences in this sample encode the identical CDR3. V is TRBV29-1 and J is TRBJ2-4; D uncertain. The CDR3 consists of 13 residues. V lost 3 bases and J lost 0, with 6 bases in between. CDR1 and CDR2 from the germline V gene are SQVTM and ANQGSEA. The CDR3: CSVEGLAKNIQYF. CDR3 coding DNA: TGCAGCGTTGAGGGTTTAGCCAAAAACATTCAGTACTTC.

The rearrangement uses TRBV6-6 and TRBJ2-3; 8 positions agree with TRBD2. V dropped 8 bases and J dropped 0; count of bases not matched to a gene: 7. The CDR3 is 15 residues long. CDR1 is MNHNY, CDR2 SVGAGI, per germline (reference sequence). The CDR3 region has the DNA TGTGCCAGCTGCGAGCGGGGGACTAGCACAGATACGCAGTATTTT. It is translated as CASCERGTSTDTQYF.

This chain links TRBV18 with TRBJ2-2; 7 nucleotides align to TRBD1. Germline V gene lookup returns CDR1 KGHSH and CDR2 LQKENI. V dropped 3 bases and J dropped 7; count of bases not matched to a gene: 8. The CDR3 consists of 15 residues. CDR3 protein: CASSPSLGTDGELFF. Here the CDR3 DNA reads TGTGCCAGCTCACCGAGTCTCGGGACAGACGGGGAGCTGTTTTTT.

This clone was seen ten or more times. This rearrangement joins TRBV9 to TRBJ1-2; 8 bases agree with TRBD1. CDR1 and CDR2 from the germline V gene are SGDLS and YYNGEE. The CDR3 sequence is 14 residues long. After removal of 4 bases from V and 7 bases from J, the junction contained 9 bases not matched to a gene. In nucleotides, the CDR3 is TGTGCCAGCAGCACACCGACAGGGGCCCTTGGCTACACCTTC. This gives the protein CASSTPTGALGYTF.

This clone was recorded only once. The chain couples TRBV27 to TRBJ2-3, with D possibly being TRBD2 (6 bases). The CDR3 runs to 15 residues. Germline V CDR1 and CDR2: MNHEY, SMNVEV (reference sequence). The ends were cut back, 5 bases at V and 1 base at J, with 13 bases in the middle. The CDR3 DNA is TGTGCCAGCAGTCTAGGCGGGGCCCGCACAGATACGCAGTATTTT. Translation: CASSLGGARTDTQYF.

This clone was seen just once. The chain recombines TRBV5-1 with TRBJ2-1, with D possibly matching TRBD2 (7 bases). The CDR3 consists of 17 residues. Deletions cut 0 bases from V and 9 bases from J, with 22 bases between. The germline V gene has CDR1 SGHRS and CDR2 YFSETQ. CDR3 coding DNA: TGCGCCAGCAGCTTGGCCCCGGGGGGCAACCCCCAGGGTGAGCAGTTCTTC. It translates to CASSLAPGGNPQGEQFF.

The chain carries TRBV6-4 and TRBJ2-1, with 9 nucleotides matching TRBD2. The V segment lost 6 bases and the J segment 4 bases; nucleotides outside the gene matches: 10. The germline V gene has CDR1 MRHNA and CDR2 SNTAGT. This CDR3 region has 16 residues. CDR3 sequence (DNA): TGTGCCAGCAGCCCTGTCGGGACTAGCTGGTACAATGAGCAGTTCTTC. The encoded protein is CASSPVGTSWYNEQFF.

On this clone: Other DNA sequences from this sample encode an identical CDR3 as well. The chain joins TRBV18 to TRBJ2-7; D gene uncertain. The CDR3 totals 12 residues. Trimming removed 1 base at V and 3 bases at J, with 4 bases between. Per the germline V gene, CDR1 is KGHSH and CDR2 is LQKENI. CDR3 sequence reads: CASSPRGYEQYF. Written as DNA, the CDR3 is TGTGCCAGCTCACCACGGGGCTACGAGCAGTACTTC.

The chain joins TRBV28 to TRBJ2-1; D remains ambiguous. V lost 7 bases and J lost 9, with 13 bases in between. This CDR3 has 12 residues. Germline lookup yields CDR1 MDHEN and CDR2 SYDVKM. The CDR3 spells CASTDTVREQFF. The CDR3, as DNA: TGTGCCAGCACCGACACCGTCCGTGAGCAGTTCTTC.

The rearrangement uses TRBV27 and TRBJ2-5; D is undetermined. The V end was cut by 8 bases, the J end by 4 bases, with 8 bases between. This CDR3 is 11 amino acids long. Germline V lookup: CDR1 MNHEY, CDR2 SMNVEV (reference sequence). CDR3 nucleotide sequence: TGTGCCAGCGGGTGGGGAGAGACCCAGTACTTC. Its protein product is CASGWGETQYF.

The genes are TRBV10-3 and TRBJ2-1; 9 positions agree with TRBD2. V gave up 0 bases and J gave up 5 bases; unmatched junction bases: 2. The CDR3 runs 15 residues. CDR1 ENHRY and CDR2 SYGVKD come from the germline V gene. The CDR3 DNA reads as TGTGCCATCAGTGAGTCGCTAGCGGGGAACAATGAGCAGTTCTTC. The encoded protein is CAISESLAGNNEQFF.